One sample yielded the 23 T cell receptor beta chains listed below, sequenced in a study of low-dose radiotherapy and immunotherapy resistance in tumors. Time point given: before trial treatment. Priming of first-strand cDNA relied on TRAV- and TRBV-specific primers (covering alpha and beta chains). Over roughly 18 PCR cycles, TCRs were amplified from a constant-region primer and V-primer adapter. TCRdb fed the reads into MiXCR, producing one record per CDR3 protein. This sample has 75,000 to 95,000 distinct CDR3 sequences; approximately 19% occur once, and the top ten carry around 6.1%. Sequenced material: PBMCs, taken before treatment. The source is a male donor with prostate cancer.

The chain is built from TRBV28 and TRBJ1-1; 7 bases fit TRBD1. Looked up from germline, CDR1 is MDHEN and CDR2 is SYDVKM. This CDR3 contains 14 residues. J lost 0 bases, V lost 4 bases, and 2 bases had no gene match. This chain's CDR3 is CASSSGTVNTEAFF. DNA of the CDR3: TGTGCCAGCAGTTCCGGGACAGTGAACACTGAAGCTTTCTTT.

The CDR3 DNA reads as TGTGCCAGCAGTATCAGGACTAGCGGGAGCTCCTACAATGAGCAGTTCTTC. Its translation is CASSIRTSGSSYNEQFF. The chain links TRBV28 to TRBJ2-1; 13 positions agree with TRBD2. J gave up 0 bases and V 5 bases, and 4 bases lay outside the gene matches. CDR3 length equals 17 residues. CDR1 and CDR2 (germline): MDHEN, SYDVKM.

In its sample, this clonotype was seen many times. This chain uses TRBV30 with TRBJ2-3; perhaps TRBD2 as D (5 bases). In germline, CDR1 is GTSNPN, CDR2 SVGIG (reference sequence). The length of the CDR3 is 15 residues. Trimming pared 0 bases from V and 1 base from J, leaving 11 bases between. CDR3 loop: CAWSVMQRGTDTQYF. The DNA of the CDR3 is TGTGCCTGGAGTGTAATGCAGAGGGGCACAGATACGCAGTATTTT.

This clonotype was detected many times. The chain combines TRBV18 with TRBJ2-1, with TRBD1 matching 9 bases. From germline, CDR1 is KGHSH and CDR2 LQKENI. V shed 3 bases and J 5 bases; nucleotides not matched to a gene: 8. The length of the CDR3 is 16 residues. The CDR3 reads CASSPWGTGSNNEQFF. The CDR3 DNA follows: TGTGCCAGCTCACCTTGGGGGACAGGGTCGAACAATGAGCAGTTCTTC.

The sample holds many counts of this clonotype. In DNA form, the CDR3 reads TGTGCCAGTAGTGACGTGGGGGTGACTCCGGCAGCTTTCTTT. Protein sequence: CASSDVGVTPAAFF. The chain carries TRBV19 and TRBJ1-1, with a weak D call TRBD1 (5 bases). Germline CDR1 and CDR2: LNHDA and SQIVND (reference sequence). The V end lost 5 bases, the J end lost 10 bases, and 20 bases lay between the germline ends. CDR3 length equals 14 residues.

The sample holds many counts of this clonotype. The chain has TRBV7-9 and TRBJ2-2; TRBD1 or TRBD2 may be the D gene (5 bases each). The V gene's germline CDR1 is SEHNR and CDR2 FQNEAQ (reference sequence). V shed 5 bases and J shed 6 bases, with 16 bases lying between them. The CDR3 is 15 amino acids. CDR3 amino acids: CASSPGTVLSGELFF. In DNA, the CDR3 is TGTGCCAGCAGCCCAGGGACGGTGCTATCCGGGGAGCTGTTTTTT.

In this sample, this clonotype turned up many times. The rearrangement joins TRBV7-9 to TRBJ1-4, with 12 bases lining up with TRBD1. CDR3 length equals 18 residues. Losses at the gene ends were 5 bases for V and 8 bases for J; bases not matched to a gene: 15. Germline V gene data show CDR1 as SEHNR and CDR2 as FQNEAQ (reference sequence). The CDR3 spells CASSLGTGGRSGYEKLFF. In DNA form, the CDR3 reads TGTGCCAGCAGCCTCGGGACAGGGGGCCGATCCGGTTACGAAAAACTGTTTTTT.

This clonotype was counted ten times or more. The V call is TRBV5-1, the J call TRBJ2-7; no definite D call. The germline V gene encodes CDR1 SGHRS and CDR2 YFSETQ. Trimming left V 3 bases short and J 6 bases short, with 13 bases between. The CDR3 contains 13 residues. The DNA of the CDR3 is TGCGCCAGCAGCTCCGGACCTGTGGGCGAGCAGTACTTC. This gives the protein CASSSGPVGEQYF.

The table lists this clonotype with many counts. The V and J genes are TRBV6-5 and TRBJ1-1; D perhaps matches TRBD1 (5 bases). Germline V gene lookup returns CDR1 MNHEY and CDR2 SVGAGI. The CDR3 runs 21 residues. V lost 2 bases and J 3 bases, leaving 31 bases between the germline ends. CDR3 amino acids: CASSYGVGRTWTRAGDTEAFF. The CDR3 region has the DNA TGTGCCAGCAGTTACGGAGTGGGCCGGACATGGACAAGAGCGGGCGACACTGAAGCTTTCTTT.

In regard to this clonotype: At one end the junction does not follow the germline gene, possibly because of a read error. The J gene is TRBJ1-5, the V gene TRBV28; 7 bases are shared with TRBD1. Germline V gene sequence: CDR1 MDHEN, CDR2 SYDVKM. This CDR3 spans 14 amino acids. The CDR3 DNA is TGTGCCAGTAGTTTGGGACAGACAAATCAGCCCCAGCATTTT. This encodes CASSLGQTNQPQHF.

This clonotype has at least ten counts. The chain combines TRBV5-1 with TRBJ2-2; 11 nucleotides align to TRBD2. CDR3 length: 16 residues. Germline values: CDR1 SGHRS, CDR2 YFSETQ. J lost 1 base, V lost 4 bases, and 3 bases had no gene match. As DNA, the CDR3 is TGCGCCAGCAGCATAGCGGGGGGGCAGAACACCGGGGAGCTGTTTTTT. Encoded protein: CASSIAGGQNTGELFF.

This clonotype was found many times. The chain recombines TRBV4-3 with TRBJ2-5; TRBD2 agrees at 7 bases. Germline CDR1 and CDR2: LGHNA and YSLEER. The trim removed 5 bases at V and 2 bases at J, leaving 8 bases unmatched. The CDR3 runs to 15 residues. Here the CDR3 DNA reads TGCGCCAGCAGCAGATCGGGAGGACCACAAGAGACCCAGTACTTC. Translation gives CASSRSGGPQETQYF.

The V gene is TRBV6-5, the J gene TRBJ1-1; 12 bases map to TRBD1. The CDR3 sequence is 13 residues long. J lost 7 bases, V lost 10 bases, and 7 bases had no gene match. The germline V gene has CDR1 MNHEY and CDR2 SVGAGI. The CDR3 sequence: CATTGQGAFEAFF. CDR3 nucleotides: TGTGCCACCACGGGACAGGGGGCGTTTGAAGCTTTCTTT.

This clonotype was seen at least ten times. The chain employs TRBV13 and TRBJ2-6; D is perhaps TRBD1 or TRBD2 (5 bases each). There are 19 residues in the CDR3. The germline V gene has CDR1 PRHDT and CDR2 FYEKMQ (reference sequence). Trimming took off 5 bases at V and 0 bases at J, with 20 bases between the two ends. In nucleotides, the CDR3 is TGTGCCAGCAGCCCATCTCCGGGACGGAGAAGCTCTGGGGCCAACGTCCTGACTTTC. Translating gives CASSPSPGRRSSGANVLTF.

This clonotype came up many times. The genes are TRBV6-2 or TRBV6-3 and TRBJ2-3, with 9 bases fitting TRBD2. Germline V lookup: CDR1 MNHEY, CDR2 SVGEGT. The CDR3 covers 18 residues. Germline trimming cut 2 bases from V and 1 base from J; bases unmatched to any gene: 10. The CDR3 region has the DNA TGTGCCAGCAGTTACGACGGCGGGGGGGCCGTTGGCACAGATACGCAGTATTTT. Its translation: CASSYDGGGAVGTDTQYF.

The chain links TRBV12-3 or TRBV12-4 to TRBJ2-2; D possibly corresponds to TRBD2 (6 bases). The ends were cut back, 0 bases at V and 1 base at J, with 12 bases in the middle. The CDR3 is 17 amino acids. In nucleotides, the CDR3 is TGTGCCAGCAGTTTAGCGCCCGGGGGACTGAACACCGGGGAGCTGTTTTTT. Translation: CASSLAPGGLNTGELFF.

V is TRBV13 and J is TRBJ2-4; 13 positions match TRBD2. This CDR3 has 21 amino acids. With V trimmed by 5 bases and J by 0 bases, 16 bases remained unmatched. Germline CDR1 is PRHDT and CDR2 is FYEKMQ (reference sequence). CDR3 in amino acids: CASSVNPPGTSGDLAKNIQYF. Here the CDR3 DNA reads TGTGCCAGCAGCGTAAATCCCCCCGGGACTAGCGGGGATCTAGCCAAAAACATTCAGTACTTC.

At least ten counts were recorded for this clonotype. The chain employs TRBV3-1 and TRBJ2-7; the match to TRBD1 covers 7 bases. The CDR3 runs to 14 residues. Germline lookup yields CDR1 LGHDT and CDR2 YNNKEL (reference sequence). V shed 3 bases and J 2 bases; nucleotides not matched to a gene: 4. CDR3 DNA sequence: TGTGCCAGCAGCCACTCGCAGGGGGCCTACGAGCAGTACTTC. This encodes CASSHSQGAYEQYF.

This clonotype was detected only once. The chain employs TRBV7-9 and TRBJ2-7, with D tentatively TRBD2 (5 bases). The V and J ends lost 0 bases and 2 bases respectively, with 5 bases between them. Per the germline V gene, CDR1 is SEHNR and CDR2 is FQNEAQ (reference sequence). The CDR3 covers 13 residues. CDR3 in DNA: TGTGCCAGCAGCTTAGCAGCGGCCTACGAGCAGTACTTC. This encodes CASSLAAAYEQYF.

To note about this clonotype: Only one base separates this from a far larger clonotype, so it likely reflects a read error. No conserved phenylalanine or tryptophan ends this CDR3, so it is likely a read error. The V and J genes are TRBV13 and TRBJ1-1; the D is unclear. V dropped 2 bases and J dropped 11 bases, with 12 bases sitting between them. From germline, CDR1 is PRHDT and CDR2 FYEKMQ (reference sequence). The CDR3 runs 12 residues. CDR3: CASSLLDAAAFS. In nucleotides, the CDR3 is TGTGCCAGCAGCTTACTAGACGCGGCGGCTTTCTCT.

This clonotype has ten or more counts. CDR3 sequence: CAWRLANYGYTF. The CDR3 DNA sequence: TGTGCCTGGAGGTTAGCTAACTATGGCTACACCTTC. The chain combines TRBV30 with TRBJ1-2; D gene ambiguous. Per germline, CDR1 GTSNPN and CDR2 SVGIG (reference sequence). The CDR3 consists of 12 residues. The V end lost 3 bases, the J end lost 0 bases, and 5 bases lay between the germline ends.

This clonotype occurred many times. V usage is TRBV28 and J usage is TRBJ1-2; weak D call: TRBD1 (5 bases). CDR3 length: 15 residues. CDR1 MDHEN and CDR2 SYDVKM come from the germline V gene. The V end lost 2 bases, the J end lost 6 bases, and 16 bases lay between the germline ends. The CDR3 protein is CASSLDTWGEDGYTF. Here the CDR3 DNA reads TGTGCCAGCAGTTTAGATACGTGGGGGGAGGATGGCTACACCTTC.

Turning to this clonotype: A far larger clone is off by one base, so a read error is likely. The V call is TRBV5-1, the J call TRBJ2-4; the D is unclear. V was pared by 0 bases and J by 13 bases, with 14 bases between. CDR1 and CDR2 (germline): SGHRS, YFSETQ. This CDR3 comprises 13 residues. CDR3 sequence (DNA): TGCGCCAGCAGCTTGGGGTCACCAAGTGAGCAGTACTTC. It codes for CASSLGSPSEQYF. Drawing the rest from reference TRBV5-1 and TRBJ2-4, the complete variable domain is KAGVTQTPRYLIKTRGQQVTLSCSPISGHRSVSWYQQTPGQGLQFLFEYFSETQRNKGNFPGRFSGRQFSNSRSEMNVSTLELGDSALYLCASSLGSPSEQYFGAGTRLSVL.